The 20 T cell receptor beta chains below were found in one sample sequenced in a study of blood T cell repertoires in COVID-19. Libraries were prepared by immunoSEQ multiplex PCR; TCRdb keeps only in-frame clonotypes and omits some of them. This sample has 63,000 or so clones; 85% to 90% occur once, and the top ten carry 1.1% to 1.5%. Sequencing was carried out using peripheral blood. Source of these receptors: a human donor in a cohort sampled during active COVID-19.

The genes are TRBV5-8 and TRBJ1-1, with D maybe TRBD1 (5 bases). Per germline, CDR1 SGHTS and CDR2 YDEGEE. Trimming removed 4 bases from V and 2 bases from J, with 15 bases in between. There are 15 residues in the CDR3. CDR3 region: CASSKRTIRNTEAFF. CDR3 nucleotides: TGTGCCAGCAGCAAACGGACAATCCGAAACACTGAAGCTTTCTTT.

The chain couples TRBV28 to TRBJ2-5, with 7 bases that match TRBD2. CDR3 length equals 13 residues. V lost 6 bases, J lost 5 bases, and 6 bases stayed unmatched. The germline gives CDR1 MDHEN, CDR2 SYDVKM. CDR3 nucleotides: TGTGCCAGCAGACCTGGACTAGTCGAGACCCAGTACTTC. Encoded protein: CASRPGLVETQYF. Complete variable domain (other parts from reference TRBV28 and TRBJ2-5): DVKVTQSSRYLVKRTGEKVFLECVQDMDHENMFWYRQDPGLGLRLIYFSYDVKMKEKGDIPEGYSVSREKKERFSLILESASTNQTSMYLCASRPGLVETQYFGPGTRLLVL.

The chain employs TRBV24-1 and TRBJ1-5; D is ambiguous. CDR1 is KGHDR and CDR2 is SFDVKD in the germline V gene. V shed 0 bases and J shed 7 bases, with 15 bases lying between them. CDR3 length equals 16 residues. Here the CDR3 reads CATSDLTIHPRQPQHF. CDR3 DNA: TGTGCCACCAGTGATTTGACGATCCACCCCCGGCAGCCCCAGCATTTT.

The CDR3 reads CASSPTGELFF. CDR3 sequence (DNA): TGTGCCAGCAGCCCTACCGGGGAGCTGTTTTTT. The V call is TRBV11-3, the J call TRBJ2-2; D gene uncertain. Deletions cut 5 bases from V and 5 bases from J, with 3 bases between. This CDR3 has 11 residues. Germline values: CDR1 SGHNT, CDR2 YENEEA.

The J gene is TRBJ2-5, the V gene TRBV5-1; 9 bases align to TRBD1. In germline, CDR1 is SGHRS, CDR2 YFSETQ. The CDR3 sequence is 13 residues long. The V segment lost 5 bases and the J segment 2 bases; nucleotides outside the gene matches: 1. The CDR3 spells CASRTGGQETQYF. The CDR3 coding sequence is TGCGCCAGCAGGACAGGGGGGCAAGAGACCCAGTACTTC. The complete variable domain, with remaining parts taken from reference TRBV5-1 and TRBJ2-5, reads KAGVTQTPRYLIKTRGQQVTLSCSPISGHRSVSWYQQTPGQGLQFLFEYFSETQRNKGNFPGRFSGRQFSNSRSEMNVSTLELGDSALYLCASRTGGQETQYFGPGTRLLVL.

This chain connects TRBV5-6 to TRBJ1-2; the D gene is possibly TRBD1 (6 bases). Germline loops: CDR1 SGHDT, CDR2 YYEEEE. V was cut by 0 bases and J by 7 bases, with 13 bases left in between. The length of the CDR3 is 14 residues. CDR3 sequence reads: CASSLEGAGAGYTF. DNA for the CDR3: TGTGCCAGCAGCTTGGAGGGTGCGGGGGCTGGCTACACCTTC.

The chain carries TRBV2 and TRBJ1-2; 10 nucleotides agree with TRBD1. The germline CDR1 and CDR2 sequences are SNHLY and FYNNEI. Germline trimming cut 5 bases from V and 7 bases from J; bases unmatched to any gene: 10. The CDR3 extends over 15 amino acids. CDR3 sequence reads: CASSTSGTGAFGYTF. CDR3 DNA sequence: TGTGCCAGCAGTACCTCCGGGACAGGGGCTTTTGGCTACACCTTC.

The rearrangement joins TRBV19 to TRBJ2-7; weak D call: TRBD2 (5 bases). Between the trimmed V and J ends, which lost 3 bases and 2 bases, there was a span of 14 bases. The CDR3 contains 15 residues. CDR1 is LNHDA and CDR2 is SQIVND in the germline V gene (reference sequence). In DNA, the CDR3 is TGTGCCAGTAGTATCGGGGTCAGCACGACCTACGAGCAGTACTTC. Its protein is CASSIGVSTTYEQYF.

V is TRBV14 and J is TRBJ2-3; 8 positions match TRBD1. J was trimmed by 11 bases and V by 1 base; bases with no gene match: 5. Germline V lookup: CDR1 SGHDN, CDR2 FVKESK. The CDR3 totals 13 residues. The CDR3 spells CASSQGGQAGQYF. The CDR3 bases are TGTGCCAGCAGCCAAGGGGGACAGGCTGGGCAGTATTTT. Combining the CDR3 with reference TRBV14 and TRBJ2-3 gives the whole variable domain EAGVTQFPSHSVIEKGQTVTLRCDPISGHDNLYWYRRVMGKEIKFLLHFVKESKQDESGMPNNRFLAERTGGTYSTLKVQPAELEDSGVYFCASSQGGQAGQYFGPGTRLTVL.

This chain uses TRBV7-3 with TRBJ2-3; D is perhaps TRBD2 (6 bases). V lost 0 bases and J 5 bases, leaving 12 bases between the germline ends. From germline, CDR1 is SGHTA and CDR2 FQGTGA. The CDR3 is made up of 15 amino acids. The CDR3 spells CASSLTRDGGDTQYF. As DNA, the CDR3 is TGTGCCAGCAGCTTAACCCGGGACGGGGGAGATACGCAGTATTTT.

The V call is TRBV5-1, the J call TRBJ2-3; D unclear. CDR1 and CDR2 from the germline V gene are SGHRS and YFSETQ. V lost 4 bases and J 2 bases, leaving 8 bases between the germline ends. The CDR3 runs to 13 residues. For the CDR3, the DNA is TGCGCCAGCAGCCAAACAGCCACAGATACGCAGTATTTT. Its translation: CASSQTATDTQYF.

A few counts support this clone. V usage is TRBV5-1 and J usage is TRBJ2-2; TRBD2 is a possible D gene (5 bases). CDR1 SGHRS and CDR2 YFSETQ come from the germline V gene. This CDR3 comprises 15 residues. The V end was cut by 7 bases, the J end by 8 bases, with 21 bases between. The CDR3 nucleotides read TGCGCCAGCGGGATAGCGCCTCCGCCGGCGGGGGAGCTGTTTTTT. As protein: CASGIAPPPAGELFF.

The chain employs TRBV5-4 and TRBJ2-3; 7 bases map to TRBD2. The CDR3 sequence is 17 residues long. The ends lost 4 bases at V and 6 bases at J; junction bases unmatched: 17. CDR1 and CDR2 (germline): SGHNT, YYREEE (reference sequence). The CDR3: CASSLPPFPGGGDTQYF. The CDR3 DNA reads as TGTGCCAGCAGCCTCCCGCCCTTTCCGGGAGGTGGGGATACGCAGTATTTT.

The rearrangement uses TRBV10-2 and TRBJ2-7; 10 positions agree with TRBD2. The V segment lost 0 bases and the J segment 5 bases; nucleotides outside the gene matches: 16. The CDR3 loop spans 19 amino acids. CDR1 WSHSY and CDR2 SAAADI come from the germline V gene. This CDR3 reads CASSESGRGLLAGADEQYV. The CDR3 DNA sequence: TGCGCCAGCAGTGAGTCGGGCAGGGGGCTGCTAGCGGGAGCTGACGAGCAGTACGTC.

The chain carries TRBV7-8 and TRBJ1-2; 7 bases line up with TRBD1. The J segment lost 2 bases and the V segment lost 5 bases, leaving 2 bases of the junction unmatched. The CDR3 sequence is 13 residues long. Germline V gene data show CDR1 as SGHVS and CDR2 as FQNEAQ. The CDR3: CASSPDRNYGYTF. The DNA for the CDR3 is TGTGCCAGCAGCCCGGACAGGAACTATGGCTACACCTTC.

V and J are TRBV19 and TRBJ1-1; no clear D. Germline V CDR1 and CDR2: LNHDA, SQIVND (reference sequence). The CDR3 has 15 residues. V shed 5 bases and J shed 0 bases, with 13 bases lying between them. CDR3 sequence: CASSRGETVNTEAFF. For the CDR3, the DNA is TGTGCCAGTAGTCGAGGAGAGACTGTGAACACTGAAGCTTTCTTT.

This chain joins TRBV10-3 and TRBJ1-1; a weak D match, TRBD1 (6 bases). Trimming took 4 bases from V and 3 from J, leaving 9 bases between them. Germline V CDR1 and CDR2: ENHRY, SYGVKD. The CDR3 covers 13 residues. The CDR3 DNA follows: TGTGCCATCAGTGTTAAGGGGGACACTGAAGCTTTCTTT. Translation gives CAISVKGDTEAFF.

This sequence joins TRBV24-1 and TRBJ1-5; weak D call: TRBD1 (6 bases). The CDR3 is made up of 15 amino acids. The germline gives CDR1 KGHDR, CDR2 SFDVKD. V was trimmed by 6 bases and J by 3 bases, leaving 14 bases between them. CDR3 loop: CATSPRGGVNQPQHF. Written as DNA, the CDR3 is TGTGCCACCAGTCCTCGCGGGGGCGTCAATCAGCCCCAGCATTTT.

The chain links TRBV2 to TRBJ2-2, with D possibly matching TRBD1 (5 bases). V was cut by 7 bases and J by 4 bases, with 22 bases left in between. The CDR3 is 17 residues long. The germline V gene has CDR1 SNHLY and CDR2 FYNNEI. CDR3 in amino acids: CASTVIKGWGGTGELFF. The CDR3 bases are TGTGCCAGCACAGTGATTAAAGGATGGGGCGGCACCGGGGAGCTGTTTTTT.

The chain links TRBV27 to TRBJ2-1; tentatively, D is TRBD1 (7 bases). The CDR3 length is 15 residues. The germline CDR1 and CDR2 sequences are MNHEY and SMNVEV (reference sequence). The V end was cut by 3 bases, the J end by 4 bases, with 13 bases between. Written as DNA, the CDR3 is TGTGCCAGCAGTTTGGGGGCAGGGGGGTACAATGAGCAGTTCTTC. This translates into CASSLGAGGYNEQFF.